The T cell receptor beta chain described here comes from a study of a mutant IDH1 vaccine in newly diagnosed glioma. Study context: Therapy received beforehand was radiotherapy, temozolomide, or both, with most patients given both. Overall study results and limits: Vaccination elicited immune responses in 93.3% of patients.

Time point defined: week 35, safety follow-up. Topical imiquimod was applied with each vaccine dose, which held 300 ug of mutant IDH1 20-mer peptide. Across weeks 1, 3, 5, 7, 11, 15, 19 and 23, patients received a vaccination each time, eight in all. A note on this clone: Its antigen is currently unknown.

Clones were sequenced by immunoSEQ multiplex PCR, and TCRdb holds only the in-frame ones, with some missing. The data contain some 30,000 clones, more than 75% of them singletons. The source is a woman in her thirties or forties with glioma. Sequences were derived from PBMCs, sampled from a glioma patient whose treatment included an IDH1 peptide vaccine.

The CDR3 loop reads CASSPGPRELGTGNFNEQFF. CDR3 DNA: TGTGCCAGTAGTCCAGGGCCAAGAGAACTCGGGACAGGTAATTTCAATGAGCAGTTCTTC. V usage is TRBV19 and J usage is TRBJ2-1, with TRBD1 identical over 8 bases. Germline lookup yields CDR1 LNHDA and CDR2 SQIVND (reference sequence). The CDR3 has 20 residues. The trim removed 5 bases at V and 6 bases at J, leaving 24 bases unmatched.